This entry lists 23 T cell receptor beta chains sequenced from one sample in a study of shared clonotypes between healthy human individuals. Repertoires were generated with immunoSEQ multiplex PCR, while TCRdb's copy carries only in-frame clones and drops some. The table records hundreds of thousands of clones, around 86% of them present only once. Sample: memory CD8+ T cells sorted from blood. Specified subset: CD45RO+ cells pooled with CCR7-negative TemRA cells. The receptors come from a man between 18 and 35 years old in good health.

With regard to this clone: Just one base apart from a much larger clone, this may be a read error. The chain has TRBV29-1 and TRBJ2-1, with 10 bases matching TRBD2. V lost 1 base, J lost 0 bases, and 9 bases stayed unmatched. The CDR3 length is 18 residues. The germline V gene encodes CDR1 SQVTM and CDR2 ANQGSEA. In DNA, the CDR3 is TGCAGCGTTGAAGGTGTGGCTAGCGGGAGCAGCTCCTACAATGAGCAGTTCTTC. It encodes CSVEGVASGSSSYNEQFF.

This clone was counted a single time. The rearrangement joins TRBV4-1 to TRBJ2-2; 9 bases agree with TRBD1. In germline, CDR1 is MGHRA, CDR2 YSYEKL. This CDR3 is built from 14 residues. After removal of 6 bases from V and 5 bases from J, the junction contained 4 bases not matched to a gene. CDR3 sequence reads: CASRDRGTTGELFF. The CDR3 nucleotides are TGCGCCAGCAGGGACAGGGGTACTACCGGGGAGCTGTTTTTT.

This clone was seen more than once but under ten times. The same CDR3 arises from other DNA sequences in this sample as well. This sequence joins TRBV11-2 and TRBJ1-2, with 8 bases lining up with TRBD1. Germline V CDR1 and CDR2: SGHAT, FQNNGV. The CDR3 is 14 residues long. Trimming removed 2 bases from V and 4 bases from J; junction bases left unmatched: 3. CDR3 residues: CASSLLGTGYGYTF. The DNA of the CDR3 is TGTGCCAGCAGCTTATTAGGGACAGGCTATGGCTACACCTTC. The whole variable domain, remainder taken from reference TRBV11-2 and TRBJ1-2, is EAGVAQSPRYKIIEKRQSVAFWCNPISGHATLYWYQQILGQGPKLLIQFQNNGVVDDSQLPKDRFSAERLKGVDSTLKIQPAKLEDSAVYLCASSLLGTGYGYTFGSGTRLTVV.

The rearrangement links TRBV27 to TRBJ1-5; maybe TRBD1 (5 bases). The CDR3 runs 14 residues. Looked up from germline, CDR1 is MNHEY and CDR2 is SMNVEV (reference sequence). The germline V and J ends were trimmed by 4 bases and 3 bases, with 10 bases remaining between them. Written as DNA, the CDR3 is TGTGCCAGCAGTTGGGACGGGTTCAATCAGCCCCAGCATTTT. Its protein is CASSWDGFNQPQHF.

The V call is TRBV7-2, the J call TRBJ2-4, with 7 bases aligning to TRBD2. This CDR3 contains 17 residues. The V and J ends lost 1 base and 6 bases, in that order; junction bases with no gene match: 12. From germline, CDR1 is SGHTA and CDR2 FQGNSA. Written as DNA, the CDR3 is TGTGCCAGCAGCTTAGAAGACGGCGGGAGTCGGGGAAACATTCAGTACTTC. Its translation is CASSLEDGGSRGNIQYF.

The chain is built from TRBV30 and TRBJ2-3; unclear D gene. There are 14 residues in the CDR3. Trimming left V 3 bases short and J 4 bases short, with 14 bases between. Germline-derived CDR1 and CDR2 are GTSNPN and SVGIG (reference sequence). The CDR3 is CAWSLDFNADTQYF. The CDR3 DNA follows: TGTGCCTGGAGCTTGGATTTTAACGCAGATACGCAGTATTTT.

The J gene is TRBJ2-7, the V gene TRBV14, with D uncertain. The CDR3 loop spans 13 amino acids. The germline CDR1 and CDR2 sequences are SGHDN and FVKESK. The V and J ends lost 1 base and 6 bases respectively, with 10 bases between them. The CDR3 spells CASSQGTFPEQYF. DNA of the CDR3: TGTGCCAGCAGCCAAGGGACCTTTCCCGAGCAGTACTTC.

The chain carries TRBV7-3 and TRBJ2-5; TRBD1 agrees at 7 bases. Unmatched junction bases numbered 2, after V lost 1 base and J lost 3 bases. This CDR3 has 14 amino acids. The V gene's germline CDR1 is SGHTA and CDR2 FQGTGA. CDR3 in DNA: TGTGCCAGCAGCTTAATAGGGACAGAAGAGACCCAGTACTTC. This codes for CASSLIGTEETQYF. The full variable domain, with the rest looked up from reference TRBV7-3 and TRBJ2-5, is GAGVSQTPSNKVTEKGKYVELRCDPISGHTALYWYRQSLGQGPEFLIYFQGTGAADDSGLPNDRFFAVRPEGSVSTLKIQRTERGDSAVYLCASSLIGTEETQYFGPGTRLLVL.

This chain joins TRBV27 and TRBJ2-5; 7 positions match TRBD1. The CDR3 sequence is 14 residues long. The trim removed 5 bases at V and 5 bases at J, leaving 8 bases unmatched. Per germline, CDR1 MNHEY and CDR2 SMNVEV (reference sequence). CDR3 amino acids: CASSRQGPGETQYF. The CDR3 region has the DNA TGTGCCAGCAGTCGACAGGGTCCGGGGGAGACCCAGTACTTC.

This chain uses TRBV5-4 with TRBJ1-2; D is perhaps TRBD1 (5 bases). The germline V gene has CDR1 SGHNT and CDR2 YYREEE (reference sequence). Deletions cut 4 bases from V and 12 bases from J, with 16 bases between. This CDR3 region has 12 residues. CDR3 amino acids: CASSLGGLEDTF. The CDR3 DNA sequence: TGTGCCAGCAGCCTTGGGGGACTAGAGGACACCTTC.

This clone showed up many times. The chain links TRBV5-4 to TRBJ1-1; the D is unclear. CDR1 and CDR2 (germline): SGHNT, YYREEE (reference sequence). The CDR3 runs to 13 residues. The V end was cut by 0 bases, the J end by 1 base, with 4 bases between. DNA of the CDR3: TGTGCCAGCAGCTTGGCAGAGAACACTGAAGCTTTCTTT. It codes for CASSLAENTEAFF.

For this clone: Within the sample, other DNA sequences also encode this same CDR3. The chain recombines TRBV4-1 with TRBJ1-2, with 9 bases identical to TRBD1. Germline values: CDR1 MGHRA, CDR2 YSYEKL. The CDR3 loop spans 14 amino acids. Germline trimming cut 2 bases from V and 6 bases from J; bases unmatched to any gene: 4. The CDR3 DNA follows: TGCGCCAGCAGCCAACCGGGACAGGGTGATGGCTACACCTTC. Protein product: CASSQPGQGDGYTF.

In this sample, this clone turned up once. V is TRBV5-6 and J is TRBJ1-5; D possibly corresponds to TRBD1 (5 bases). CDR1 SGHDT and CDR2 YYEEEE come from the germline V gene. CDR3 size: 15 residues. Trimming removed 6 bases at V and 4 bases at J, with 17 bases between. Written as DNA, the CDR3 is TGTGCCAGCACCCGGGGAGGATGGGGGAATCAGCCCCAGCATTTT. It yields the protein CASTRGGWGNQPQHF.

V is TRBV4-2 and J is TRBJ2-3, with TRBD1 identical over 7 bases. Trimming removed 0 bases from V and 4 bases from J; junction bases left unmatched: 7. Germline assignment: CDR1 LGHNA and CDR2 YNFKEQ. CDR3 length: 16 amino acids. The CDR3 DNA follows: TGTGCCAGCAGCCAAGAGACAGGGATTTTTGCAGATACGCAGTATTTT. It specifies CASSQETGIFADTQYF.

The rearrangement uses TRBV9 and TRBJ2-3; no clear D gene. V gave up 0 bases and J gave up 3 bases, with 8 bases separating them. CDR1 and CDR2 from the germline V gene are SGDLS and YYNGEE. The CDR3 length is 14 residues. This CDR3 reads CASSVVRATDTQYF. In DNA, the CDR3 is TGTGCCAGCAGCGTAGTTAGAGCGACAGATACGCAGTATTTT.

This clone was seen just once. The chain joins TRBV29-1 to TRBJ2-5; D possibly uses TRBD1 or TRBD2 (5 bases each). The CDR3 contains 16 residues. Germline CDR1 SQVTM, CDR2 ANQGSEA. Trimming took 0 bases from V and 5 from J, leaving 19 bases between them. The chain's CDR3 is CSVEDRGVPRGETQYF. CDR3 in DNA: TGCAGCGTTGAAGATAGGGGAGTGCCGCGTGGGGAGACCCAGTACTTC. Full variable domain (rest looked up from reference TRBV29-1 and TRBJ2-5): SAVISQKPSRDICQRGTSLTIQCQVDSQVTMMFWYRQQPGQSLTLIATANQGSEATYESGFVIDKFPISRPNLTFSTLTVSNMSPEDSSIYLCSVEDRGVPRGETQYFGPGTRLLVL.

V and J are TRBV9 and TRBJ2-3; D remains unclear. Trimming took 4 bases from V and 5 from J, leaving 8 bases between them. Germline V gives CDR1 SGDLS, CDR2 YYNGEE. This CDR3 comprises 12 residues. The CDR3 loop is CASSLAGDTQYF. The CDR3 region has the DNA TGTGCCAGCAGCCTGGCAGGAGATACGCAGTATTTT.

This sequence joins TRBV7-9 and TRBJ1-1; D gene unclear. V dropped 0 bases and J dropped 1 base, with 9 bases sitting between them. Germline lookup yields CDR1 SEHNR and CDR2 FQNEAQ (reference sequence). There are 15 residues in the CDR3. The CDR3 protein is CASSLAAGANTEAFF. The CDR3, as DNA: TGTGCCAGCAGCTTAGCGGCAGGTGCGAACACTGAAGCTTTCTTT.

The gene calls are TRBV5-1 and TRBJ2-1, with D tentatively TRBD2 (6 bases). Germline V gene lookup returns CDR1 SGHRS and CDR2 YFSETQ. V lost 2 bases and J 8 bases, leaving 20 bases between the germline ends. This CDR3 is 16 amino acids long. The CDR3: CASSFLPGERGDEQFF. The CDR3 coding sequence is TGCGCCAGCAGCTTCCTACCGGGAGAAAGGGGCGATGAGCAGTTCTTC.

The gene calls are TRBV4-1 and TRBJ2-5, with 7 bases aligning to TRBD2. Looked up from germline, CDR1 is MGHRA and CDR2 is YSYEKL. Trimming removed 0 bases from V and 2 bases from J; junction bases left unmatched: 6. The CDR3 sequence is 16 residues long. The CDR3 sequence is CASSQDWGGEQETQYF. Here the CDR3 DNA reads TGCGCCAGCAGCCAAGATTGGGGGGGTGAACAAGAGACCCAGTACTTC.

This chain connects TRBV28 to TRBJ1-4; TRBD1 is a possible D gene (5 bases). Germline loops: CDR1 MDHEN, CDR2 SYDVKM. The CDR3 extends over 16 amino acids. V lost 5 bases and J lost 5, with 18 bases in between. DNA of the CDR3: TGTGCCAGCAGTAACTCCGGCAGGGTGCTAAATGAAAAACTGTTTTTT. This codes for CASSNSGRVLNEKLFF.

The chain combines TRBV7-2 with TRBJ1-5, with no clear D. There are 15 residues in the CDR3. V shed 2 bases and J shed 2 bases, with 10 bases lying between them. The germline V gene has CDR1 SGHTA and CDR2 FQGNSA. CDR3 nucleotide sequence: TGTGCCAGCAGCTTAAGCAGGACCCGCAATCAGCCCCAGCATTTT. Protein sequence: CASSLSRTRNQPQHF.

There are many counts of this clone. This chain connects TRBV6-1 to TRBJ1-4; possibly TRBD1 for D (5 bases). The CDR3 has 15 residues. V was clipped by 0 bases and J by 8 bases, with 13 bases between them. Looked up from germline, CDR1 is MNHNS and CDR2 is SASEGT. The CDR3 sequence is CASSEAGGTAEKLFF. The CDR3 DNA reads as TGTGCCAGCAGTGAAGCGGGGGGAACCGCCGAAAAACTGTTTTTT.